A single sample gave rise to the 20 T cell receptor beta chains below, sequenced in a study of T cells in Graves' hyperthyroidism and ophthalmopathy. RNA transcripts were the template for amplifying TCR beta CDR3 regions. In the first-round RT-PCR of the TCR CDR3, the HTBI primer set was used. From the multiplex PCR reads, TCRdb called clonotypes with MiXCR, one entry per CDR3 protein. The profile shows 550,000 to 800,000 distinct CDR3 sequences, about 17% of them singletons. The sample taken for sequencing was blood. All receptors come from a man between 18 and 35 years old with Graves' hyperthyroidism.

The J gene is TRBJ2-3, the V gene TRBV19; 11 nucleotides match TRBD1. V was pared by 4 bases and J by 4 bases, with 10 bases of the junction left unmatched. CDR3 length: 17 residues. Germline V gives CDR1 LNHDA, CDR2 SQIVND (reference sequence). This chain's CDR3 is CASSKWTGGWSADTQYF. CDR3 DNA sequence: TGTGCCAGTAGTAAGTGGACAGGGGGCTGGTCGGCAGATACGCAGTATTTT.

This clonotype was seen ten or more times. The CDR3 DNA reads TGTGCCAGCAGTTTAGGAGGGTACGGGGAGCTGTTTTTT. It yields the protein CASSLGGYGELFF. The rearrangement uses TRBV28 and TRBJ2-2; tentatively, D is TRBD2 (6 bases). Germline V gene lookup returns CDR1 MDHEN and CDR2 SYDVKM. Trimming pared 2 bases from V and 7 bases from J, leaving 8 bases between. This CDR3 region has 13 residues. The variable domain in full, with the rest retrieved from reference TRBV28 and TRBJ2-2, is DVKVTQSSRYLVKRTGEKVFLECVQDMDHENMFWYRQDPGLGLRLIYFSYDVKMKEKGDIPEGYSVSREKKERFSLILESASTNQTSMYLCASSLGGYGELFFGEGSRLTVL.

To note about this clonotype: The CDR3 end shows no conserved phenylalanine or tryptophan, and so a read error is likely. The chain couples TRBV28 to TRBJ1-2; D perhaps matches TRBD1 (6 bases). Germline CDR1 is MDHEN and CDR2 is SYDVKM. V was trimmed by 7 bases and J by 4 bases, leaving 10 bases between them. The CDR3 extends over 12 amino acids. The CDR3 DNA reads as TGTGCCAGCACCAGGGGACCCTATGGCTACACCGTC. Translation: CASTRGPYGYTV.

This clonotype was observed a handful of times. The chain has TRBV5-1 and TRBJ1-1; 7 bases are shared with TRBD1. Germline CDR1 reads SGHRS; CDR2 reads YFSETQ. The CDR3 runs to 16 residues. V gave up 4 bases and J gave up 1 base; unmatched junction bases: 10. CDR3 coding DNA: TGCGCCAGCAGCGCGGGCGATACAGGGGAGAACACTGAAGCTTTCTTT. It encodes CASSAGDTGENTEAFF. Full variable domain (remainder filled in from reference TRBV5-1 and TRBJ1-1): KAGVTQTPRYLIKTRGQQVTLSCSPISGHRSVSWYQQTPGQGLQFLFEYFSETQRNKGNFPGRFSGRQFSNSRSEMNVSTLELGDSALYLCASSAGDTGENTEAFFGQGTRLTVV.

This clonotype was picked up many times. The CDR3 DNA reads as TGTGCCAGCTCACCGATACAGAACTATGGCTACACCTTC. This gives the protein CASSPIQNYGYTF. The chain links TRBV18 to TRBJ1-2; no firm D call. Per germline, CDR1 KGHSH and CDR2 LQKENI. V was trimmed by 3 bases and J by 2 bases, leaving 7 bases between them. This CDR3 comprises 13 residues.

Ten or more counts support this clonotype. The chain employs TRBV2 and TRBJ1-6; D is perhaps TRBD1 (5 bases). The germline V gene has CDR1 SNHLY and CDR2 FYNNEI. This CDR3 is 12 amino acids long. Trimming removed 8 bases from V and 3 bases from J, with 5 bases in between. The DNA of the CDR3 is TGTGCCAGCCAGGGCTATAATTCACCCCTCCACTTT. Amino acids: CASQGYNSPLHF.

This clonotype was seen many times. The chain recombines TRBV20-1 with TRBJ1-1; D unresolved. This CDR3 is built from 14 residues. The germline gives CDR1 DFQATT, CDR2 SNEGSKA (reference sequence). V was pared by 0 bases and J by 4 bases, with 12 bases between. The DNA for the CDR3 is TGCAGTGCTAGAGACCCGGGAGGGAGCACTGAAGCTTTCTTT. Translating gives CSARDPGGSTEAFF.

This clonotype showed up many times. The chain joins TRBV20-1 to TRBJ2-1; maybe TRBD2 (5 bases). Germline values: CDR1 DFQATT, CDR2 SNEGSKA (reference sequence). This CDR3 is built from 13 residues. V dropped 7 bases and J dropped 2 bases, with 12 bases sitting between them. This CDR3 is CSVIGVTYNEQFF. The CDR3 bases are TGCAGTGTCATCGGGGTAACCTACAATGAGCAGTTCTTC.

This clonotype has only a few counts. The rearrangement uses TRBV7-6 and TRBJ2-7; TRBD2 matches at 9 bases. The V segment lost 0 bases and the J segment 0 bases; nucleotides outside the gene matches: 6. The CDR3 is made up of 17 amino acids. CDR1 is SGHVS, CDR2 FNYEAQ, per germline. The CDR3 reads CASSLAKREALSYEQYF. The CDR3 DNA reads as TGTGCCAGCAGCTTAGCGAAGCGGGAGGCCCTCTCCTACGAGCAGTACTTC.

This sequence joins TRBV6-2 or TRBV6-3 and TRBJ1-5; 8 nucleotides line up with TRBD1. The trim removed 7 bases at V and 2 bases at J, leaving 13 bases unmatched. CDR3 size: 17 residues. Germline values: CDR1 MNHEY, CDR2 SVGEGT. The CDR3 region is CASTAGTGPYRNQPQHF. The CDR3 DNA follows: TGTGCCAGCACTGCCGGGACAGGCCCCTATCGCAATCAGCCCCAGCATTTT.

There are many counts of this clonotype. The CDR3 region has the DNA TGTGCCAGCAGCACAGGGGACACTGAAGCTTTCTTT. Its translation: CASSTGDTEAFF. This chain links TRBV28 with TRBJ1-1, with TRBD1 matching 7 bases. Trimming cost V 6 bases and J 3 bases; bases outside gene matches: 1. Looked up from germline, CDR1 is MDHEN and CDR2 is SYDVKM. CDR3 length: 12 residues.

In this sample, this clonotype turned up many times. V is TRBV27 and J is TRBJ1-1, with D unclear. Germline V gene sequence: CDR1 MNHEY, CDR2 SMNVEV (reference sequence). The V end was cut by 4 bases, the J end by 0 bases, with 12 bases between. The CDR3 extends over 15 amino acids. The CDR3 loop reads CASSWTGRMNTEAFF. In nucleotides, the CDR3 is TGTGCCAGCAGTTGGACCGGGCGAATGAACACTGAAGCTTTCTTT.

The chain couples TRBV27 to TRBJ2-1; TRBD2 matches 13 bases. Germline loops: CDR1 MNHEY, CDR2 SMNVEV (reference sequence). The CDR3 is 15 amino acids. Trimming removed 5 bases from V and 5 bases from J; junction bases left unmatched: 3. CDR3 region: CASSIGTSGNNEQFF. CDR3 nucleotide sequence: TGTGCCAGCAGTATAGGGACTAGCGGGAACAATGAGCAGTTCTTC.

This sequence joins TRBV2 and TRBJ2-4; TRBD1 matches 8 bases. CDR1 is SNHLY, CDR2 FYNNEI, per germline. CDR3 length: 16 residues. With 6 bases clipped from V and 0 bases from J, the junction kept 7 bases outside the gene matches. The CDR3 sequence is CASSANRGLAKNIQYF. The CDR3 nucleotides read TGTGCCAGCAGCGCAAACAGGGGGTTAGCCAAAAACATTCAGTACTTC.

Of note for this clonotype: An end of the junction differs from the germline gene, which may be a read error. This chain connects TRBV12-3 or TRBV12-4 to TRBJ1-2; 7 bases map to TRBD1. This CDR3 comprises 13 residues. The CDR3 DNA reads TGTGCCAGCAGACAGGGGACTAACTGTGGCTACACCTTC. Translating it yields CASRQGTNCGYTF.

The chain has TRBV29-1 and TRBJ2-7; 10 nucleotides match TRBD2. After removal of 2 bases from V and 6 bases from J, the junction contained 7 bases not matched to a gene. CDR3 length equals 14 residues. CDR1 is SQVTM, CDR2 ANQGSEA, per germline. The chain's CDR3 is CSVETSGIISEQYF. The CDR3, as DNA: TGCAGCGTTGAAACTAGCGGGATCATCAGCGAGCAGTACTTC.

This clonotype has ten or more counts. This chain uses TRBV3-1 with TRBJ2-1; 7 bases are a match to TRBD2. Germline CDR1 reads LGHDT; CDR2 reads YNNKEL (reference sequence). V was clipped by 3 bases and J by 3 bases; unmatched bases: 2. The CDR3 sequence is 14 residues long. CDR3 region: CASSQRELYNEQFF. The CDR3 nucleotides read TGTGCCAGCAGCCAGCGGGAGCTCTACAATGAGCAGTTCTTC.

This clonotype occurred many times. The chain couples TRBV6-6 to TRBJ1-1; the D gene is possibly TRBD1 (6 bases). The V end lost 0 bases, the J end lost 1 base, and 9 bases lay between the germline ends. This CDR3 comprises 15 residues. The germline gives CDR1 MNHNY, CDR2 SVGAGI (reference sequence). The CDR3 DNA reads as TGTGCCAGCAGTTACTCAATGACAGGGAACACTGAAGCTTTCTTT. It specifies CASSYSMTGNTEAFF.

This clonotype was counted a few times. J is TRBJ2-7 and V is TRBV13; the D call may be TRBD1 or TRBD2 (5 bases each). The germline gives CDR1 PRHDT, CDR2 FYEKMQ (reference sequence). The CDR3 covers 14 residues. V was pared by 5 bases and J by 1 base, with 12 bases between. The CDR3 loop is CASSARGTSYEQYF. Written as DNA, the CDR3 is TGTGCCAGCAGCGCCCGGGGCACATCCTACGAGCAGTACTTC.

In this sample, this clonotype turned up many times. The chain recombines TRBV7-9 with TRBJ2-1; D might be TRBD2 (6 bases). Germline lookup yields CDR1 SEHNR and CDR2 FQNEAQ (reference sequence). V was cut by 7 bases and J by 6 bases, with 22 bases left in between. This CDR3 is 16 amino acids long. CDR3 nucleotides: TGTGCCAGCACCCCTAGGTCGGGAGAGGGGAGCAATGAGCAGTTCTTC. It yields the protein CASTPRSGEGSNEQFF.